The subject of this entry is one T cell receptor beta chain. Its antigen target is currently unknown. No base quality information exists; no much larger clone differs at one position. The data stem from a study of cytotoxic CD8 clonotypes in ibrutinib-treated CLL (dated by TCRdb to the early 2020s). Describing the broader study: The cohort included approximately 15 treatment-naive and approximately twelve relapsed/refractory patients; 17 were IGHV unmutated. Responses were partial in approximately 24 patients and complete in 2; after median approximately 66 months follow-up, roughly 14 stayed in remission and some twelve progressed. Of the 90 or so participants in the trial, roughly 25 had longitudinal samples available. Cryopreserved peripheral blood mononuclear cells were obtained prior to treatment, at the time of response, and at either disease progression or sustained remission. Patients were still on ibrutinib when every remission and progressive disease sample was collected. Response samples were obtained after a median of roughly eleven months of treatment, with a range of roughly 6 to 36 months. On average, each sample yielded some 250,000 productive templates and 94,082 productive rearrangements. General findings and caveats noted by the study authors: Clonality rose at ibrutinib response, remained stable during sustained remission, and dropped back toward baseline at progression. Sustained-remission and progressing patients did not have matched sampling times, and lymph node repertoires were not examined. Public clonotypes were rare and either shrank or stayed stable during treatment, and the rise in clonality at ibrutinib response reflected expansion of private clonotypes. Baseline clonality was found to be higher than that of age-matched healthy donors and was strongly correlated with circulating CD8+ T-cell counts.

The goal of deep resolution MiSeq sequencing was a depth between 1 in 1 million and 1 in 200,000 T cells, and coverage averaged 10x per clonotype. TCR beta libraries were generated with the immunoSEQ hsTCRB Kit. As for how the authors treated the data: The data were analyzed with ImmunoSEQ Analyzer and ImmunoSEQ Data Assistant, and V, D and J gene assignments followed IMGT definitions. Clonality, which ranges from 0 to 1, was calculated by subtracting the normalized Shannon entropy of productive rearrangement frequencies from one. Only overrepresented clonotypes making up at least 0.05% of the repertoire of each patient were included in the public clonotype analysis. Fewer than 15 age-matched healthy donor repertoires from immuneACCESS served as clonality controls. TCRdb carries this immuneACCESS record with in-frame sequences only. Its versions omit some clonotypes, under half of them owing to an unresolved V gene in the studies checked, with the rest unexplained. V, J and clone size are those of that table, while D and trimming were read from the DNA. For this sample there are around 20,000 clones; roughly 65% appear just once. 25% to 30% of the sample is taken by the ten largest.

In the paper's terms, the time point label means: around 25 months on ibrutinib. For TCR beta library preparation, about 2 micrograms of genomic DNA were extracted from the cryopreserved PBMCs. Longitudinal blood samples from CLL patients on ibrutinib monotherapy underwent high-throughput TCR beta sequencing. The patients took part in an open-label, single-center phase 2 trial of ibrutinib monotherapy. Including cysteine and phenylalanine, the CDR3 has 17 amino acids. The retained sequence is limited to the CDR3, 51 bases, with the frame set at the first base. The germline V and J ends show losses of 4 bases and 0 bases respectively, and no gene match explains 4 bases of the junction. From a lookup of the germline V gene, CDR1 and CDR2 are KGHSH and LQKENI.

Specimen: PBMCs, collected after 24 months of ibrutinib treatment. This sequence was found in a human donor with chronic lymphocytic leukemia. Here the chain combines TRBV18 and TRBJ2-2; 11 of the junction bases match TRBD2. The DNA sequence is TGTGCCAGCTCACAATGGACTAGCGGGTCGAACACCGGGGAGCTGTTTTTT. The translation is CASSQWTSGSNTGELFF.